This passage covers 10 T cell receptor beta chains from one sample sequenced in a study of T cell repertoires in cytomegalovirus infection. MiXCR, applied by TCRdb to the reads, yields one record per CDR3 protein. The sample includes 200,000 to 300,000 distinct CDR3 sequences, around 9% of them seen just once. Input material: PBMCs. The receptors stem from a human donor in good health (CMV status not recorded). Some clones in this sample may be carry-over from other donors' samples.

This clonotype was counted many times. The V call is TRBV28, the J call TRBJ2-7; 9 bases are shared with TRBD1. The germline V gene encodes CDR1 MDHEN and CDR2 SYDVKM. CDR3 length: 14 residues. Trimming took 8 bases from V and 8 from J; bases not matched to a gene: 13. CDR3 residues: CASSGGQGFGKQYF. The CDR3 DNA sequence: TGTGCCAGCTCCGGCGGACAGGGGTTCGGTAAGCAGTACTTC.

This clonotype was counted at least ten times. The chain combines TRBV20-1 with TRBJ2-3, with 7 bases identical to TRBD2. The J segment lost 2 bases and the V segment lost 7 bases, leaving 9 bases of the junction unmatched. CDR1 is DFQATT and CDR2 is SNEGSKA in the germline V gene (reference sequence). CDR3 length: 14 amino acids. The CDR3 DNA reads as TGCAGTGGAACGGGGGGAGGTTTCACAGATACGCAGTATTTT. As protein: CSGTGGGFTDTQYF.

This clonotype was detected ten times or more. This chain links TRBV7-8 with TRBJ2-1; the D gene is possibly TRBD2 (6 bases). Germline V gene data show CDR1 as SGHVS and CDR2 as FQNEAQ. The CDR3 length is 18 residues. V was clipped by 5 bases and J by 3 bases, with 23 bases between them. In DNA form, the CDR3 reads TGTGCCAGCAGCCCCCAATTAGGCGGGGCAGGGAACTACAATGAGCAGTTCTTC. Protein: CASSPQLGGAGNYNEQFF.

Ten or more counts support this clonotype. CDR3 in amino acids: CAAARDRAQPQHF. CDR3 nucleotide sequence: TGTGCCGCAGCCCGGGACAGGGCTCAGCCCCAGCATTTT. This rearrangement joins TRBV2 to TRBJ1-5; 9 positions agree with TRBD1. J gave up 6 bases and V 11 bases, and 8 bases lay outside the gene matches. The CDR3 has 13 amino acids. Per the germline V gene, CDR1 is SNHLY and CDR2 is FYNNEI.

This clonotype was found many times. This sequence joins TRBV7-2 and TRBJ2-1, with a weak D call TRBD1 (7 bases). Germline-derived CDR1 and CDR2 are SGHTA and FQGNSA. The CDR3 sequence is 16 residues long. V lost 1 base to trimming and J lost 3 bases, with 13 bases between them. In DNA form, the CDR3 reads TGTGCCAGCAGCTTAGGTCCCCAGGGGGGCTACAATGAGCAGTTCTTC. Encoded protein: CASSLGPQGGYNEQFF.

The sample holds many counts of this clonotype. The chain joins TRBV12-3 or TRBV12-4 to TRBJ2-3, with 8 bases lining up with TRBD1. Unmatched junction bases numbered 5, after V lost 5 bases and J lost 4 bases. This CDR3 is 14 amino acids long. This chain's CDR3 is CASSRTGSSDTQYF. CDR3 bases: TGTGCCAGCAGTCGGACAGGGAGTTCAGATACGCAGTATTTT.

Many counts were recorded for this clonotype. This chain joins TRBV7-2 and TRBJ1-2; TRBD1 matches 7 bases. Germline values: CDR1 SGHTA, CDR2 FQGNSA. Trimming cost V 5 bases and J 4 bases; bases outside gene matches: 4. This CDR3 spans 13 amino acids. CDR3 in amino acids: CASSQGGPYGYTF. The DNA for the CDR3 is TGTGCCAGCAGCCAAGGGGGCCCCTATGGCTACACCTTC. The whole variable domain, remainder taken from reference TRBV7-2 and TRBJ1-2, is GAGVSQSPSNKVTEKGKDVELRCDPISGHTALYWYRQSLGQGLEFLIYFQGNSAPDKSGLPSDRFSAERTGGSVSTLTIQRTQQEDSAVYLCASSQGGPYGYTFGSGTRLTVV.

The sample holds many counts of this clonotype. The chain joins TRBV20-1 to TRBJ2-7; TRBD1 agrees at 10 bases. There are 15 residues in the CDR3. Trimming took 3 bases from V and 6 from J; bases not matched to a gene: 11. Looked up from germline, CDR1 is DFQATT and CDR2 is SNEGSKA (reference sequence). CDR3 residues: CSASRPKGQGTEQYF. Here the CDR3 DNA reads TGCAGTGCTAGTCGTCCCAAGGGACAGGGGACCGAGCAGTACTTC.

This clonotype was counted at least ten times. V gene TRBV11-3 combines with J gene TRBJ2-7; D possibly corresponds to TRBD1 (7 bases). The CDR3 loop spans 13 amino acids. V lost 5 bases to trimming and J lost 6 bases, with 14 bases between them. CDR1 and CDR2 (germline): SGHNT, YENEEA. This CDR3 reads CASSGRDSAEQYF. CDR3 in DNA: TGTGCCAGCAGCGGGCGGGACAGTGCCGAGCAGTACTTC.

This chain connects TRBV20-1 to TRBJ1-1; D is uncertain. With 3 bases removed from V and 3 bases from J, the gap between germline ends came to 8 bases. Looked up from germline, CDR1 is DFQATT and CDR2 is SNEGSKA (reference sequence). This CDR3 has 12 amino acids. The CDR3 reads CSARIVDTEAFF. In DNA form, the CDR3 reads TGCAGTGCTAGGATCGTGGACACTGAAGCTTTCTTT.